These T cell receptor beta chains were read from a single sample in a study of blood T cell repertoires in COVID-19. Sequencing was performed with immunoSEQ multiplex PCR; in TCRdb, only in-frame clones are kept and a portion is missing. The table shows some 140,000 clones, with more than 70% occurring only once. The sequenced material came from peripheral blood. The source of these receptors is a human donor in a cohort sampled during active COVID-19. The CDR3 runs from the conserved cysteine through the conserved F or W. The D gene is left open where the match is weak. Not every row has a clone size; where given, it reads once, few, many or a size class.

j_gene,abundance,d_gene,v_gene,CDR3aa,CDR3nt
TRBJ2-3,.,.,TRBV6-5,CASKRASVGDTQYF,TGTGCCAGCAAGCGGGCCTCGGTGGGAGATACGCAGTATTTT
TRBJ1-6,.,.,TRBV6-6,CASSSFAQNSPLHF,TGTGCCAGCAGTTCCTTCGCGCAAAATTCACCCCTCCACTTT
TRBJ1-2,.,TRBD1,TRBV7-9,CASSFTGAYGYTF,TGTGCCAGCAGCTTCACAGGGGCTTATGGCTACACCTTC
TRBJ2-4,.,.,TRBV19,CASSIEVGVRQSDKNIQYF,TGTGCCAGTAGTATAGAAGTGGGAGTTAGGCAGAGCGACAAAAACATTCAGTACTTC
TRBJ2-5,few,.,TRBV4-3,CASSQGDTDGETQYF,TGCGCCAGCAGCCAGGGGGACACCGACGGGGAGACCCAGTACTTC
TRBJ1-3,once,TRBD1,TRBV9,CASSLGTGTGNTIYF,TGTGCCAGCAGCCTCGGGACAGGGACTGGAAACACCATATATTTT
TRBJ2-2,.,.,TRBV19,CASNTPLASGELFF,TGTGCCAGTAATACGCCACTAGCATCCGGGGAGCTGTTTTTT
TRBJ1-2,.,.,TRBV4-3,CASSQALSGEGYTF,TGCGCCAGCAGCCAAGCCCTCTCAGGGGAAGGCTACACCTTC
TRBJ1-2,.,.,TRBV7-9,CASSSLVYGYTF,TGTGCCAGCAGCTCCCTAGTCTATGGCTACACCTTC
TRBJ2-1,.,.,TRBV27,CASSLSAGEQFF,TGTGCCAGCAGTTTATCTGCGGGAGAGCAGTTCTTC
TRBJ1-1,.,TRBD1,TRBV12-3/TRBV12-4,CASRVTGGEAFF,TGTGCCAGCAGGGTAACAGGGGGCGAAGCTTTCTTT
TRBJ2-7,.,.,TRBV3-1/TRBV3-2,CASSQGPYEQYF,TGTGCCAGCAGCCAAGGTCCGTACGAGCAGTACTTC
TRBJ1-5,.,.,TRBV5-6,CASSHGRGANQPQHF,TGTGCCAGCAGTCACGGGCGGGGCGCAAATCAGCCCCAGCATTTT
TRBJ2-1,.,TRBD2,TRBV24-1,CATSDLKREVSYNEQFF,TGTGCCACCAGTGATTTGAAGCGGGAGGTCTCCTACAATGAGCAGTTCTTC
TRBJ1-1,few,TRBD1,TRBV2,CASSVGTGMGNTEAFF,TGTGCCAGCAGTGTGGGGACAGGGATGGGGAACACTGAAGCTTTCTTT
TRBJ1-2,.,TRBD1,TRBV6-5,CASRQGPGYGYTF,TGTGCCAGCAGACAGGGGCCTGGCTATGGCTACACCTTC